This TCR beta chain was profiled in a study of monozygotic twins with inflammatory bowel disease. With respect to this clonotype: The antigen remains undetermined.

Study-level points and caveats: Especially with disease activity, IBD patients had fewer clonotypes in common with others than healthy twins did. Lower TCRbeta diversity (inverse Simpson) was seen in IBD patients than in healthy co-twins.

UMIs containing a 6-nucleotide sample barcode were added via template switching. TCRdb reprocessed the 5' RACE reads, keeping one entry per CDR3 protein, no DNA. Recorded for this sample: about 380,000 distinct CDR3 sequences. With no T cell sorting beforehand, total RNA was isolated from whole blood. The material sequenced was blood. The TCR sequence derives from a human donor with ulcerative colitis or Crohn's disease, or a healthy co-twin of an affected twin (not recorded which).

The CDR3 is CAWSVGWWKYGYTF. This chain links TRBV30 with TRBJ1-2. This CDR3 comprises 14 residues. Per germline, CDR1 GTSNPN and CDR2 SVGIG (reference sequence).